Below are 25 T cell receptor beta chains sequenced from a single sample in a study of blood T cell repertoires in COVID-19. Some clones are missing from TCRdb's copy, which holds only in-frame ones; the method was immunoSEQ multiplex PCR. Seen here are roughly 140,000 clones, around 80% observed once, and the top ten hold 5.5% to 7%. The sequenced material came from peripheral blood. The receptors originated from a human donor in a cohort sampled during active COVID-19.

The CDR3 DNA is TGCAGCGTTGTTCGTCTCGTAATTAGGACAGACACAGATACGCAGTATTTT. Translation: CSVVRLVIRTDTDTQYF. The chain carries TRBV29-1 and TRBJ2-3; possibly TRBD1 for D (6 bases). This CDR3 has 17 amino acids. Germline CDR1 reads SQVTM; CDR2 reads ANQGSEA. Trimming shortened V by 4 bases and J by 2 bases, and 22 bases separated the two germline ends.

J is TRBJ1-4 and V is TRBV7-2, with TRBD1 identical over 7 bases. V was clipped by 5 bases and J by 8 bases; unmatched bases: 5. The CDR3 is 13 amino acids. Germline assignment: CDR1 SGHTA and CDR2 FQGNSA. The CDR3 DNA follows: TGTGCCAGCAGCATAGGGGGCCGGGAAAAACTGTTTTTT. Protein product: CASSIGGREKLFF.

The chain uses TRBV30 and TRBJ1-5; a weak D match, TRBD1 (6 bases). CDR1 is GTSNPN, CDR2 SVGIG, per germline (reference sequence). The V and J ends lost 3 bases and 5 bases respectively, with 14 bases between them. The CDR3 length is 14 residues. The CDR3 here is CAWSEQGWDQPQHF. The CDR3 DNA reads TGTGCCTGGAGCGAACAGGGTTGGGATCAGCCCCAGCATTTT.

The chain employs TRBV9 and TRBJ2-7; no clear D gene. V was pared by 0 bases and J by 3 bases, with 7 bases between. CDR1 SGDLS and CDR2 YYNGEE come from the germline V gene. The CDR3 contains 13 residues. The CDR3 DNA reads TGTGCCAGCAGCGTAGTGTCCAACTACGAGCAGTACTTC. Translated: CASSVVSNYEQYF.

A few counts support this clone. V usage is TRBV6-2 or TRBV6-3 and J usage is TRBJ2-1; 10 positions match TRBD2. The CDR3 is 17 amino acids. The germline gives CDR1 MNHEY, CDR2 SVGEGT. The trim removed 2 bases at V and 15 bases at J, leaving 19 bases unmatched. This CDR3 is CASSYNPAVAGGPTGFF. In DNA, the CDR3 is TGTGCCAGCAGTTACAACCCTGCGGTAGCGGGGGGTCCGACCGGGTTCTTC.

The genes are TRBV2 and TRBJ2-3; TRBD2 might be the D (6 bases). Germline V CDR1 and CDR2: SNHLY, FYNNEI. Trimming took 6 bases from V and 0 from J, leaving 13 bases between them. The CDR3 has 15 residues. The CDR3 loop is CASRFSGTSTDTQYF. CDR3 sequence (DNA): TGTGCCAGCAGGTTTAGCGGAACTAGCACAGATACGCAGTATTTT.

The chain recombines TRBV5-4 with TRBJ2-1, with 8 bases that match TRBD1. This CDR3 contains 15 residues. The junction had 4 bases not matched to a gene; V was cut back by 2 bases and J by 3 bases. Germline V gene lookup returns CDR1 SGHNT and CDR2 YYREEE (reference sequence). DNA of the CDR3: TGTGCCAGCAGCTTTGGACAGGGTAGCTACAATGAGCAGTTCTTC. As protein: CASSFGQGSYNEQFF.

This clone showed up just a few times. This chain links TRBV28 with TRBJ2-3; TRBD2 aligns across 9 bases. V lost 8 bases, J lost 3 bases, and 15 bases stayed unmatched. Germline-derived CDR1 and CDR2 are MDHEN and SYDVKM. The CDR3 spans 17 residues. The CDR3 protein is CASGQGSGGDGTDTQYF. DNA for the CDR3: TGTGCCAGCGGCCAGGGTAGCGGGGGCGATGGTACAGATACGCAGTATTTT.

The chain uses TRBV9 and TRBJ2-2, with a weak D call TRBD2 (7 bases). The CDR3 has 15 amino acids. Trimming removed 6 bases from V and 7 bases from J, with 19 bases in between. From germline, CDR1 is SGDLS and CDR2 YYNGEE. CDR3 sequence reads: CASTPERGGLGELFF. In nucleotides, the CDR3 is TGTGCCAGCACCCCGGAGAGGGGGGGCCTCGGGGAGCTGTTTTTT.

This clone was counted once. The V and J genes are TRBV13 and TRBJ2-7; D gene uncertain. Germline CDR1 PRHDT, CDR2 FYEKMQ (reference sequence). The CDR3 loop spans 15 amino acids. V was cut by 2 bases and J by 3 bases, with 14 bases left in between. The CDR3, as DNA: TGTGCCAGCAGCTTAAATAGTCGAGCCGTCTACGAGCAGTACTTC. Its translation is CASSLNSRAVYEQYF.

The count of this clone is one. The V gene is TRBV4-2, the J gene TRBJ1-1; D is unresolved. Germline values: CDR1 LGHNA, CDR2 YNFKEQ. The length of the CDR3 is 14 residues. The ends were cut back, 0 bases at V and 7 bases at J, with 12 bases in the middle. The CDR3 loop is CASSQDGQVFEAFF. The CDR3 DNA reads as TGTGCCAGCAGCCAAGATGGCCAGGTCTTTGAAGCTTTCTTT.

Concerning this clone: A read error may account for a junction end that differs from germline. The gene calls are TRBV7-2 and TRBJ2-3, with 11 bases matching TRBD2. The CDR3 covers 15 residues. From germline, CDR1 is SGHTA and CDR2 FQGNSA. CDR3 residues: CASTLAGGLLDTQYF. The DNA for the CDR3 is TGTGCCAGCACCTTAGCGGGGGGGCTGTTGGATACGCAGTATTTT.

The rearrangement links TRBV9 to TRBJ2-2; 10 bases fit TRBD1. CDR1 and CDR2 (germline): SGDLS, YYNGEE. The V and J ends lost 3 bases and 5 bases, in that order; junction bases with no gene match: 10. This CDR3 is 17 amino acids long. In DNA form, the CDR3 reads TGTGCCAGCAGCGCCACCGGGACAGGGGTTCGGACCGGGGAGCTGTTTTTT. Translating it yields CASSATGTGVRTGELFF.

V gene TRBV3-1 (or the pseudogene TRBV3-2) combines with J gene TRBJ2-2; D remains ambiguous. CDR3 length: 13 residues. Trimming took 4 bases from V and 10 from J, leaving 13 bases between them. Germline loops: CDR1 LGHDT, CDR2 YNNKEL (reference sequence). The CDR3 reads CASSRRRGLELFF. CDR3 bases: TGTGCCAGCAGCCGAAGAAGAGGTCTGGAGCTGTTTTTT.

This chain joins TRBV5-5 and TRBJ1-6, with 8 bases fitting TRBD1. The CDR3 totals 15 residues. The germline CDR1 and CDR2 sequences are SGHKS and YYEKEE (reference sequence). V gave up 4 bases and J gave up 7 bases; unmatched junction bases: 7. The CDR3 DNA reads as TGTGCCAGCAGCCCAGGACAGGGCGTCAATTCACCCCTCCACTTT. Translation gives CASSPGQGVNSPLHF. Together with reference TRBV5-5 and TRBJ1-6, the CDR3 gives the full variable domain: DAGVTQSPTHLIKTRGQQVTLRCSPISGHKSVSWYQQVLGQGPQFIFQYYEKEERGRGNFPDRFSARQFPNYSSELNVNALLLGDSALYLCASSPGQGVNSPLHFGNGTRLTVT.

CDR3 in amino acids: CASRANLLNQPQHF. CDR3 DNA: TGTGCCAGCAGAGCAAACCTCCTCAATCAGCCCCAGCATTTT. The V gene is TRBV2, the J gene TRBJ1-5, with D unresolved. Trimming shortened V by 6 bases and J by 3 bases, and 12 bases separated the two germline ends. CDR3 length equals 14 residues. The germline CDR1 and CDR2 sequences are SNHLY and FYNNEI. The full variable domain, completed using reference TRBV2 and TRBJ1-5, is EPEVTQTPSHQVTQMGQEVILRCVPISNHLYFYWYRQILGQKVEFLVSFYNNEISEKSEIFDDQFSVERPDGSNFTLKIRSTKLEDSAMYFCASRANLLNQPQHFGDGTRLSIL.

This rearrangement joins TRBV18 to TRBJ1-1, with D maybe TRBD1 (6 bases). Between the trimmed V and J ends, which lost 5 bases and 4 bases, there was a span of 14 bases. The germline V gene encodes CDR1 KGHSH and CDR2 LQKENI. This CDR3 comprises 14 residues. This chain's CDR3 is CASSIPDRITEAFF. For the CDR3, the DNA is TGTGCCAGCTCAATCCCGGACAGAATCACTGAAGCTTTCTTT.

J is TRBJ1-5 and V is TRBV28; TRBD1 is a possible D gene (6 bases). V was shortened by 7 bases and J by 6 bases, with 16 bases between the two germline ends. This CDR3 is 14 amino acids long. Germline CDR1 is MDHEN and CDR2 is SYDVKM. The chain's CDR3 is CASITQGVGQPQHF. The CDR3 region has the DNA TGTGCCAGCATTACACAGGGTGTCGGTCAGCCCCAGCATTTT.

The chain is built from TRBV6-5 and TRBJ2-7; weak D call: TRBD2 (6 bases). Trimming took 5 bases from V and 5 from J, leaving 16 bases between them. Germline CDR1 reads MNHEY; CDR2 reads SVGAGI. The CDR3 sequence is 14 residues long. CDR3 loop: CASSRDSGVHEQYF. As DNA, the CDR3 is TGTGCCAGCAGTCGAGATAGCGGTGTCCACGAGCAGTACTTC.

The CDR3 DNA is TGCAGCGTTGAAGATCGAGGCAGGGGACGGGGCTATGGCTACACCTTC. The encoded protein is CSVEDRGRGRGYGYTF. The rearrangement joins TRBV29-1 to TRBJ1-2, with D possibly TRBD1 on 6 matching bases. Germline lookup yields CDR1 SQVTM and CDR2 ANQGSEA. The germline V and J ends were trimmed by 0 bases and 4 bases, with 18 bases remaining between them. The length of the CDR3 is 16 residues. Complete variable domain (other parts from reference TRBV29-1 and TRBJ1-2): SAVISQKPSRDICQRGTSLTIQCQVDSQVTMMFWYRQQPGQSLTLIATANQGSEATYESGFVIDKFPISRPNLTFSTLTVSNMSPEDSSIYLCSVEDRGRGRGYGYTFGSGTRLTVV.

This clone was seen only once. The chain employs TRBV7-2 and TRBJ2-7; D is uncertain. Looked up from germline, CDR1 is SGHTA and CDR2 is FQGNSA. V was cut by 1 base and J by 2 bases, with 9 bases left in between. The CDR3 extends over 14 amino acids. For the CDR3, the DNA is TGTGCCAGCAGCTTAGGGCTGCTCGCCTACGAGCAGTACTTC. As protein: CASSLGLLAYEQYF.

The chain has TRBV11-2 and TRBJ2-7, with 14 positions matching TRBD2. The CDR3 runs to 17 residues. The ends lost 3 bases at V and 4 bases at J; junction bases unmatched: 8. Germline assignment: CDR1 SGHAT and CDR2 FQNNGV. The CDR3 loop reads CASSFSGLAGGVYEQYF. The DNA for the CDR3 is TGTGCCAGCAGCTTTTCTGGACTAGCGGGGGGAGTGTACGAGCAGTACTTC.

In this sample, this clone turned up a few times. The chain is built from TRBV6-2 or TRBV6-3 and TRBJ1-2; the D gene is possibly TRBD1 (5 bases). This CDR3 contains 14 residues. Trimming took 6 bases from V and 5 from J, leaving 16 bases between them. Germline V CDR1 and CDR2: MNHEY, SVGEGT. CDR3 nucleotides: TGTGCCAGCAGCCGCGACAGCATTACATATGGCTACACCTTC. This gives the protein CASSRDSITYGYTF.

The CDR3 DNA reads TGTGCCAGCAGCTTAAAGGGAGCAGCGTGGAGGGGTTCACCCCTCCACTTT. Translation: CASSLKGAAWRGSPLHF. This chain links TRBV7-8 with TRBJ1-6, with a tentative D call TRBD1 (5 bases). The germline V and J ends were trimmed by 2 bases and 9 bases, with 20 bases remaining between them. This CDR3 region has 17 residues. Germline loops: CDR1 SGHVS, CDR2 FQNEAQ.

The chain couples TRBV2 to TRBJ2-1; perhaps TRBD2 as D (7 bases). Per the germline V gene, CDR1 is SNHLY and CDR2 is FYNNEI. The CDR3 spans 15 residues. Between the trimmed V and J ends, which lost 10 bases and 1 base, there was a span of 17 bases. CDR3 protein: CATSWEGGSYNEQFF. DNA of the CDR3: TGTGCCACCTCCTGGGAGGGGGGGTCCTACAATGAGCAGTTCTTC. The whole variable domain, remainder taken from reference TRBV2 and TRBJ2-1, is EPEVTQTPSHQVTQMGQEVILRCVPISNHLYFYWYRQILGQKVEFLVSFYNNEISEKSEIFDDQFSVERPDGSNFTLKIRSTKLEDSAMYFCATSWEGGSYNEQFFGPGTRLTVL.